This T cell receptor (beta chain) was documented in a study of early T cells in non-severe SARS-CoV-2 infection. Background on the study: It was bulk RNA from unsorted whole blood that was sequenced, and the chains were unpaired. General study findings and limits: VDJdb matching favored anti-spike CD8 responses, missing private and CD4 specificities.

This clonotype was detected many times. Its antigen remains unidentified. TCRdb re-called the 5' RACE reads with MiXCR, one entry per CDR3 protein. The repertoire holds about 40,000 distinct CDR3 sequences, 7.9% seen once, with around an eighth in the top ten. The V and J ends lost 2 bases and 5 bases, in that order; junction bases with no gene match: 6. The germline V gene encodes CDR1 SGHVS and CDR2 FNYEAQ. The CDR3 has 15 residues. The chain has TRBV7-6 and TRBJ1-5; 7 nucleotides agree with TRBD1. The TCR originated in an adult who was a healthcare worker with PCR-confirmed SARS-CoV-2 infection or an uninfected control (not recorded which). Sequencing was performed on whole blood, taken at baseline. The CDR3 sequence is CASSLRTGADQPQHF. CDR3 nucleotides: TGTGCCAGCAGCTTAAGGACAGGAGCCGATCAGCCCCAGCATTTT.